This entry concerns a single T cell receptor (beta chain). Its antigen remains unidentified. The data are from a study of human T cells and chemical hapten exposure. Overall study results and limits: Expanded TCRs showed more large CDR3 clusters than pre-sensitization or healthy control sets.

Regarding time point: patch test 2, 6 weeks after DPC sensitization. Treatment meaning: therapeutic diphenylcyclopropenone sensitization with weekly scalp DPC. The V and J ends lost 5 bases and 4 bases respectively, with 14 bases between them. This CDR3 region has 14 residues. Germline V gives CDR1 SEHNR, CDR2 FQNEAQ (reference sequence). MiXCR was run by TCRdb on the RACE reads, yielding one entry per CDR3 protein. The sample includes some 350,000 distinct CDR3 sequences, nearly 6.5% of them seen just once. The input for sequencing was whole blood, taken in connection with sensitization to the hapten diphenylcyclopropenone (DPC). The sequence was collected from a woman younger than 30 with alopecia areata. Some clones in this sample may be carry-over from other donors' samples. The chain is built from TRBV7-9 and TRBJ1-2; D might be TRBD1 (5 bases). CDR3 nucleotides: TGTGCCAGCAGCCCCTCATTCGGGGGCTATGGCTACACCTTC. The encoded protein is CASSPSFGGYGYTF.